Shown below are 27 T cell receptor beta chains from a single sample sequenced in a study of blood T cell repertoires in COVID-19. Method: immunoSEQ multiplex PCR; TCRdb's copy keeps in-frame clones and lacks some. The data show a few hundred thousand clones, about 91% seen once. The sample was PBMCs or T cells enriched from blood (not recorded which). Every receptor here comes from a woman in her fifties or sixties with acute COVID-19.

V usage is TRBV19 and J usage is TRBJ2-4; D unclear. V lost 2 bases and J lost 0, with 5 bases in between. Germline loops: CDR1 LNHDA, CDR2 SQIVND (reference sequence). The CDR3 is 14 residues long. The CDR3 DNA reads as TGTGCCAGTAGTATACAGTTAGCCAAAAACATTCAGTACTTC. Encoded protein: CASSIQLAKNIQYF.

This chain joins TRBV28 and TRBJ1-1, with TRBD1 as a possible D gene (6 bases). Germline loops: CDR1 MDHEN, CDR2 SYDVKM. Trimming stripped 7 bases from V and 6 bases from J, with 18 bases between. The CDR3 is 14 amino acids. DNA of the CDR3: TGTGCCAGCATCTCAACCACGGACAGAGCTGAAGCTTTCTTT. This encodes CASISTTDRAEAFF. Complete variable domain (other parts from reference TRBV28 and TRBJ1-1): DVKVTQSSRYLVKRTGEKVFLECVQDMDHENMFWYRQDPGLGLRLIYFSYDVKMKEKGDIPEGYSVSREKKERFSLILESASTNQTSMYLCASISTTDRAEAFFGQGTRLTVV.

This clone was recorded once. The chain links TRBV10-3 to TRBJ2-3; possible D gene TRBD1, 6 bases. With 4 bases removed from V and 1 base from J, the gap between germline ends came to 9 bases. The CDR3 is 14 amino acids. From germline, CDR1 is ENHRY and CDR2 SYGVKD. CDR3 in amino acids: CAISVGGGTDTQYF. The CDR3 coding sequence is TGTGCCATCAGTGTAGGGGGTGGCACAGATACGCAGTATTTT.

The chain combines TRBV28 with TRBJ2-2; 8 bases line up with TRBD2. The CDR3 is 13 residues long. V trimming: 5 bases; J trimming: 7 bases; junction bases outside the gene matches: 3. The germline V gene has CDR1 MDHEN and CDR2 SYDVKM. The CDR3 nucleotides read TGTGCCAGCAGTCACGGGGGGGGCGGGGAGCTGTTTTTT. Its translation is CASSHGGGGELFF.

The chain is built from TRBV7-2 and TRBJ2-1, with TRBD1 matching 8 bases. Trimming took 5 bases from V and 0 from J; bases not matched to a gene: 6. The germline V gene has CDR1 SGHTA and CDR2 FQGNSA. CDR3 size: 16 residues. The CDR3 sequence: CASSRRTGSSYNEQFF. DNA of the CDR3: TGTGCCAGCAGCCGTCGGACAGGGAGCTCCTACAATGAGCAGTTCTTC. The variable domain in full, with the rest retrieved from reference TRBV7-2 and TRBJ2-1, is GAGVSQSPSNKVTEKGKDVELRCDPISGHTALYWYRQSLGQGLEFLIYFQGNSAPDKSGLPSDRFSAERTGGSVSTLTIQRTQQEDSAVYLCASSRRTGSSYNEQFFGPGTRLTVL.

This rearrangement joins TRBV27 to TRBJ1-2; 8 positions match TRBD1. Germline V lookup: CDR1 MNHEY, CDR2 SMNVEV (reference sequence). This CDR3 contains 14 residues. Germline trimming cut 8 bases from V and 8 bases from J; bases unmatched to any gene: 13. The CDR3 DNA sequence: TGTGCCAGCCTACCCGCAGGACAGGGCTGGGGCTACACCTTC. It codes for CASLPAGQGWGYTF.

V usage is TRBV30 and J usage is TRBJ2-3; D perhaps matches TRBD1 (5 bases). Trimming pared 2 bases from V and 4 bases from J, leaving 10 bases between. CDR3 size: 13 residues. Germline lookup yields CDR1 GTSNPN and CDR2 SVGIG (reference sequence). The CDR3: CAWSKGWADTQYF. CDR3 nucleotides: TGTGCCTGGAGTAAGGGGTGGGCAGATACGCAGTATTTT.

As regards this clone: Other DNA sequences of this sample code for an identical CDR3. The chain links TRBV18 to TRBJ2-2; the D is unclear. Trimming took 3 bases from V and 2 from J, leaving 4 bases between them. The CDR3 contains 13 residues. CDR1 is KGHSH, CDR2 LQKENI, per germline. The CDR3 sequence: CASSPRNTGELFF. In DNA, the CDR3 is TGTGCCAGCTCACCCAGAAACACCGGGGAGCTGTTTTTT. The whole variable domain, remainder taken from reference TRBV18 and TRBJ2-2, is NAGVMQNPRHLVRRRGQEARLRCSPMKGHSHVYWYRQLPEEGLKFMVYLQKENIIDESGMPKERFSAEFPKEGPSILRIQQVVRGDSAAYFCASSPRNTGELFFGEGSRLTVL.

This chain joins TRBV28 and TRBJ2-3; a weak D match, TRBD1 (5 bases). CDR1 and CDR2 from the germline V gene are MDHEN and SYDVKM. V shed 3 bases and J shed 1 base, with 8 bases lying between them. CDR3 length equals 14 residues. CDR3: CASSFQGGTDTQYF. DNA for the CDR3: TGTGCCAGCAGTTTCCAGGGCGGCACAGATACGCAGTATTTT. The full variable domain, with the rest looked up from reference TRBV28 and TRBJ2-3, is DVKVTQSSRYLVKRTGEKVFLECVQDMDHENMFWYRQDPGLGLRLIYFSYDVKMKEKGDIPEGYSVSREKKERFSLILESASTNQTSMYLCASSFQGGTDTQYFGPGTRLTVL.

CDR3 in amino acids: CASSSPPMNTEAFF. In nucleotides, the CDR3 is TGTGCCAGCAGTTCCCCCCCCATGAACACTGAAGCTTTCTTT. This rearrangement joins TRBV28 to TRBJ1-1; D call uncertain. V dropped 4 bases and J dropped 0 bases, with 9 bases sitting between them. The CDR3 covers 14 residues. Germline-derived CDR1 and CDR2 are MDHEN and SYDVKM.

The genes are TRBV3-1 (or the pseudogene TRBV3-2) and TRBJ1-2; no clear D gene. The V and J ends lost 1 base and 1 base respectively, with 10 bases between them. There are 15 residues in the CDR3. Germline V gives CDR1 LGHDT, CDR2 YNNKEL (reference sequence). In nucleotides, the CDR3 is TGTGCCAGCAGCCAAGGGCTACGGGGTAACTATGGCTACACCTTC. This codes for CASSQGLRGNYGYTF.

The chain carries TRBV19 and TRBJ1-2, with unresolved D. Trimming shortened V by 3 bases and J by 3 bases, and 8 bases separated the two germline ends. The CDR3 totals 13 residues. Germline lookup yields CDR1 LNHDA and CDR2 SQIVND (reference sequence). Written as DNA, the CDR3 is TGTGCCAGTAGTATTGGAGAGTACTATGGCTACACCTTC. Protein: CASSIGEYYGYTF. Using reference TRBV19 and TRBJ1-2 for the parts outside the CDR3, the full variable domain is DGGITQSPKYLFRKEGQNVTLSCEQNLNHDAMYWYRQDPGQGLRLIYYSQIVNDFQKGDIAEGYSVSREKKESFPLTVTSAQKNPTAFYLCASSIGEYYGYTFGSGTRLTVV.

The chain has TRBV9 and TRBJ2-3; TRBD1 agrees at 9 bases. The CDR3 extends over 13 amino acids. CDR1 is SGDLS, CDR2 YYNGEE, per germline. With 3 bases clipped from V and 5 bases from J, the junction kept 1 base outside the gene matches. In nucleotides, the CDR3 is TGTGCCAGCAGCGCGACAGGGGGAGATACGCAGTATTTT. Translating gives CASSATGGDTQYF.

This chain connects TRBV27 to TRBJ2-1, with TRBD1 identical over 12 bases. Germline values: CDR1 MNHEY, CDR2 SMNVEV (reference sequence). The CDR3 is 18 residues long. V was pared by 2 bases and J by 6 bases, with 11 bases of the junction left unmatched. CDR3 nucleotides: TGTGCCAGCAGTTTAATAAAAGCCGGGACAGGGGGCTTCAATGAGCAGTTCTTC. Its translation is CASSLIKAGTGGFNEQFF.

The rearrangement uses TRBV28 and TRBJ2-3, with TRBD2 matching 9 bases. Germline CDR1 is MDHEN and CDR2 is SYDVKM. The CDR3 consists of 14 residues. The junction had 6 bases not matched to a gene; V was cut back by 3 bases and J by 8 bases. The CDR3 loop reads CASSFMGSGSTQYF. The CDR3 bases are TGTGCCAGCAGTTTCATGGGTAGCGGGAGTACGCAGTATTTT.

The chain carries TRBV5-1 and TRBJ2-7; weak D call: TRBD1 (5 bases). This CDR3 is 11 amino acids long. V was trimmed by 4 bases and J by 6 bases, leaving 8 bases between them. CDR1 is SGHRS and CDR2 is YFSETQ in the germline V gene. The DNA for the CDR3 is TGCGCCAGCAGCATCGACAGCGAGCAGTACTTC. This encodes CASSIDSEQYF.

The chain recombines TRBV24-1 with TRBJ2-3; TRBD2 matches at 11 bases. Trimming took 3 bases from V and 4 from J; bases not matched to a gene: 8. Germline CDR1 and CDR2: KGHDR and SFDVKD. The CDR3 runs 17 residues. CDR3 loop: CATSDVTSGEPPDTQYF. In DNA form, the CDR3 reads TGTGCCACCAGTGATGTGACTAGCGGGGAGCCCCCAGATACGCAGTATTTT.

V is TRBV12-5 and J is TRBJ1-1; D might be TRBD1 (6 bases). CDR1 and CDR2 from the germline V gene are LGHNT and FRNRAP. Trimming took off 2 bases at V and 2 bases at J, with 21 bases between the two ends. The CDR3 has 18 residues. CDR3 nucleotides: TGTGCTAGTGGTTTGACTTCCCCCGGGACACGGTTTAACACTGAAGCTTTCTTT. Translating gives CASGLTSPGTRFNTEAFF. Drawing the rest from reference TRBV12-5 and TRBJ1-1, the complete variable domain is DARVTQTPRHKVTEMGQEVTMRCQPILGHNTVFWYRQTMMQGLELLAYFRNRAPLDDSGMPKDRFSAEMPDATLATLKIQPSEPRDSAVYFCASGLTSPGTRFNTEAFFGQGTRLTVV.

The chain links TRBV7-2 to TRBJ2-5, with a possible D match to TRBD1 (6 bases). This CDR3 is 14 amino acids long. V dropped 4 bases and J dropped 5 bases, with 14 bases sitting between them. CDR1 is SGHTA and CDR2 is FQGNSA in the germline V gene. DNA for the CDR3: TGTGCCAGCAGCTCTGGACAGCGATGGGAGACCCAGTACTTC. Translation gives CASSSGQRWETQYF.

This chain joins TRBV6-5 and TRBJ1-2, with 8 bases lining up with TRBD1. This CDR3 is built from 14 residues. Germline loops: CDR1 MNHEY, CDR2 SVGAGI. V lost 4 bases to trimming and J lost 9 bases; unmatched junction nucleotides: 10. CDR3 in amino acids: CASSSGQGVLSYTF. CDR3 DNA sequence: TGTGCCAGCAGTTCCGGACAGGGCGTTCTGAGCTACACCTTC.

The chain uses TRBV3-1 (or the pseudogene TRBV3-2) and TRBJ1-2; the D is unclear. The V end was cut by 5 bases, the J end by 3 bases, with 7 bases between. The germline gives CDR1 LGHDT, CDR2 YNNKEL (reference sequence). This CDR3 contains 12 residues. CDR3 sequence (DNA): TGTGCCAGCAGCGTACAGTACTATGGCTACACCTTC. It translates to CASSVQYYGYTF.

The CDR3 reads CASSRETGTANTGELFF. For the CDR3, the DNA is TGTGCCAGCAGCCGAGAGACCGGGACAGCCAACACCGGGGAGCTGTTTTTT. The rearrangement links TRBV7-3 to TRBJ2-2; 7 bases line up with TRBD1. CDR1 is SGHTA and CDR2 is FQGTGA in the germline V gene. The J segment lost 2 bases and the V segment lost 5 bases, leaving 11 bases of the junction unmatched. The CDR3 spans 17 residues.

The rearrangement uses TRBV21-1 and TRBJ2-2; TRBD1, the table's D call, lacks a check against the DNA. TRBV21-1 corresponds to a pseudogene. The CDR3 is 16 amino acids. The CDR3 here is CASSKHYRGDTGELFF. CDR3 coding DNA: TGTGCCAGCAGCAAGCATTACAGGGGTGACACCGGGGAGCTGTTTTTT.

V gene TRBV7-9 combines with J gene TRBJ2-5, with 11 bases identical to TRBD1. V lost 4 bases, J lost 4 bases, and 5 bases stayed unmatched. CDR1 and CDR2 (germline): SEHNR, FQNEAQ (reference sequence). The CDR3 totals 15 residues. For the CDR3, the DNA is TGTGCCAGCAGCTCCGGGACAGGGGGACTAGAGACCCAGTACTTC. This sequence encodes CASSSGTGGLETQYF.

CDR3: CASSFGTGGGANVLTF. Written as DNA, the CDR3 is TGTGCCAGCAGTTTCGGTACAGGGGGCGGGGCCAACGTCCTGACTTTC. The rearrangement uses TRBV27 and TRBJ2-6; TRBD1 agrees at 9 bases. The germline V gene has CDR1 MNHEY and CDR2 SMNVEV (reference sequence). The CDR3 is 16 amino acids. Unmatched junction bases numbered 4, after V lost 3 bases and J lost 4 bases.

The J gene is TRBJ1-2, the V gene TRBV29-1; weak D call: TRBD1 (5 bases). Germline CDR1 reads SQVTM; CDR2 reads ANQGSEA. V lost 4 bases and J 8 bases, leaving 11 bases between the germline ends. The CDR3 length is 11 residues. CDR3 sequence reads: CSVVGLGGYTF. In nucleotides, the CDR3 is TGCAGCGTTGTGGGGCTTGGGGGCTACACCTTC.

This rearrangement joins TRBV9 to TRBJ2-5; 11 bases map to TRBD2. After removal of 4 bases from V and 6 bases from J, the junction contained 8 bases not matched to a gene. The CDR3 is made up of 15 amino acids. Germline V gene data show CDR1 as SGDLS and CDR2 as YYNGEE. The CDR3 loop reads CASSTTSGSRKTQYF. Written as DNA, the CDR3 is TGTGCCAGCAGCACTACTAGCGGGAGTAGGAAGACCCAGTACTTC.